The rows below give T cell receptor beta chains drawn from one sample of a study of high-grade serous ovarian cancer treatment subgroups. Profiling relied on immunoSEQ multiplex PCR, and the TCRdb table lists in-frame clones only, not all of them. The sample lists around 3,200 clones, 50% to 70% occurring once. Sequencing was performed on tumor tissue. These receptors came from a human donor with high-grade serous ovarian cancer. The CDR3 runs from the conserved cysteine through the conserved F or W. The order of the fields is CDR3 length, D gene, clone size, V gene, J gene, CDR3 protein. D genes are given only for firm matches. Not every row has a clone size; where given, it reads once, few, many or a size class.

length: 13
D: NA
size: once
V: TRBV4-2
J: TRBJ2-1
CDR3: CASSQQTVNEQFF

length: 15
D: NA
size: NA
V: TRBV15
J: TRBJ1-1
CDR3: CATSRAPSGATEAFF

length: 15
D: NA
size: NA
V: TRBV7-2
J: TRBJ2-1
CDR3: CASSLVAVSYNEQFF

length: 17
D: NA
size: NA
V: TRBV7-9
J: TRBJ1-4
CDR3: CASSLIVGGPTNEKLFF

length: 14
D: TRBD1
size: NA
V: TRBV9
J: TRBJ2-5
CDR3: CASSAWDREETQYF

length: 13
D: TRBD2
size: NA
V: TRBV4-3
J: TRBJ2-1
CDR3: CASSQGSGGEGFF

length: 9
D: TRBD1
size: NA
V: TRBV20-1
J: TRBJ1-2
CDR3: CQQGYGYTF

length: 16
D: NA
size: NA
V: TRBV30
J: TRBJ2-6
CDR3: CAWSAPGVAGANVLTF

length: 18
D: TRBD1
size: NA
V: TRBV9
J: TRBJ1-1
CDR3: CASSVVPVGTGVGTEAFF

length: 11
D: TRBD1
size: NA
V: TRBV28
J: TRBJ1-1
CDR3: CASSPDREAFF

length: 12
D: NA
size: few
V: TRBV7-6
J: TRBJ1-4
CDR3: CASSAREEKLFF

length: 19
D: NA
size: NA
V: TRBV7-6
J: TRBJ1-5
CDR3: CASSYPPEPVQESNQPQHF

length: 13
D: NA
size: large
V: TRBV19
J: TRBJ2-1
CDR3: CASRRSSYNEQFF

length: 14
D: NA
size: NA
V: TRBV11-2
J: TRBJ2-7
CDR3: CASSTRGYSYEQYF

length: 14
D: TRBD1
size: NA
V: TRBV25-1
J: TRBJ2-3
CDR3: CASARQGDTDTQYF

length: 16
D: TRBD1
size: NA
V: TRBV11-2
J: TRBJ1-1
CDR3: CASSTTNNRGLDEAFF

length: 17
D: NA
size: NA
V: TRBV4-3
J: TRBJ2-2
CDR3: CASSQEVSRADTGELFF

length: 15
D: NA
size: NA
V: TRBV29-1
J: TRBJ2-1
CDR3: CSVEKLARAGDEQFF

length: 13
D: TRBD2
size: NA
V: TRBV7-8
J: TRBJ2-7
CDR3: CASSLDWGGEQYF

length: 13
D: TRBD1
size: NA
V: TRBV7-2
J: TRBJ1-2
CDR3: CASSQGGWDGYTF

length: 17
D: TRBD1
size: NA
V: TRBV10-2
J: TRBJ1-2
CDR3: CASSESAGGHTNYGYTF

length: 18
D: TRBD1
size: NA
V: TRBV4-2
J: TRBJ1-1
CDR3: CASSPGPGQGLGGTEAFF

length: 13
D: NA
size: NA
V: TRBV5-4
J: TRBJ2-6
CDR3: CASSLPGANVLTF

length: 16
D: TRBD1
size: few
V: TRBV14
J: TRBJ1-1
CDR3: CASSQAHWTGNTEAFF

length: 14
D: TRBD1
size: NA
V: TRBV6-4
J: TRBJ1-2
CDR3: CASSTDRFNYGYTF

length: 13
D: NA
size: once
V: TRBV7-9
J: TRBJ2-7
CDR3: CASRDSLSYEQYF

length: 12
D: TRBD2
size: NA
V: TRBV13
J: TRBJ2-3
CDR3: CASSLGRGSVYF

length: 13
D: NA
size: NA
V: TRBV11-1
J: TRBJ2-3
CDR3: CASSLRAPGTQYF

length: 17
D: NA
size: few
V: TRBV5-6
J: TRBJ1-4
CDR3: CASSLVRTHGSNEKLFF